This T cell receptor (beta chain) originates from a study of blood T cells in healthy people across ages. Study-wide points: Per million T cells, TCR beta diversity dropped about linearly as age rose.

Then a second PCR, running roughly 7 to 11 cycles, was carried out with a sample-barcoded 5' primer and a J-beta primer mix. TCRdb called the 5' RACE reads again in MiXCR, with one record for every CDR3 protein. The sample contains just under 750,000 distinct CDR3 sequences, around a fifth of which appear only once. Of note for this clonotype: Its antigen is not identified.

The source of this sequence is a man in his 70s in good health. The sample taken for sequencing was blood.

DNA of the CDR3: TGTGCCAGCAGTTACGTTGGACAGTATAATGAAAAACTGTTTTTT. This sequence encodes CASSYVGQYNEKLFF. This chain joins TRBV6-6 and TRBJ1-4; a weak D match, TRBD1 (6 bases). The length of the CDR3 is 15 residues. The germline V gene has CDR1 MNHNY and CDR2 SVGAGI (reference sequence). Trimming shortened V by 2 bases and J by 4 bases, and 11 bases separated the two germline ends.